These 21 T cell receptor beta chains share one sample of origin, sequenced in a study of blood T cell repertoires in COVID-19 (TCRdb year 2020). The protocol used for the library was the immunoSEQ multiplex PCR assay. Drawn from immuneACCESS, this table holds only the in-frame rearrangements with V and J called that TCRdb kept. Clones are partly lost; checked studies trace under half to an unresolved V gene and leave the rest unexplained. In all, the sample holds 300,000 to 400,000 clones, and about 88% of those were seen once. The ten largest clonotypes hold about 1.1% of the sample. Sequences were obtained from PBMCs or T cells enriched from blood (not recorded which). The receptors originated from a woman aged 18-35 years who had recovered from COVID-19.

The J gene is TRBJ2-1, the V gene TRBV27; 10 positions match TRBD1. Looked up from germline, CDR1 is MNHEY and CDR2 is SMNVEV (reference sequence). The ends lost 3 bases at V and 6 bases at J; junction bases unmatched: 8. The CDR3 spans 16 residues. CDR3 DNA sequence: TGTGCCAGCAGTTTCACCGGGACAGGGGAGATCAATGAGCAGTTCTTC. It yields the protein CASSFTGTGEINEQFF.

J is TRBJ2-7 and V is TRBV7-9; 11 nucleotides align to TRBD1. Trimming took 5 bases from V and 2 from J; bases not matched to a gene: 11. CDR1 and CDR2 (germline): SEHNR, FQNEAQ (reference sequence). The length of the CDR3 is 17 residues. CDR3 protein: CASSPRTGGEVPYEQYF. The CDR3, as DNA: TGTGCCAGCAGCCCACGGACAGGGGGCGAGGTTCCCTACGAGCAGTACTTC.

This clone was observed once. As DNA, the CDR3 is TGTGCCAGCAGCTTAACAGGGGGGGACTACGAGCAGTACTTC. Protein: CASSLTGGDYEQYF. V is TRBV13 and J is TRBJ2-7, with D perhaps matching TRBD1 (8 bases). CDR3 length: 14 amino acids. V lost 2 bases and J 3 bases, leaving 11 bases between the germline ends. The germline gives CDR1 PRHDT, CDR2 FYEKMQ (reference sequence).

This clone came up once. This CDR3 reads CAISESRLNTEAFF. DNA for the CDR3: TGTGCCATCAGTGAGTCCAGGTTGAACACTGAAGCTTTCTTT. The chain links TRBV10-3 to TRBJ1-1, with D unresolved. The CDR3 is made up of 14 amino acids. The V end was cut by 0 bases, the J end by 0 bases, with 5 bases between. Germline values: CDR1 ENHRY, CDR2 SYGVKD.

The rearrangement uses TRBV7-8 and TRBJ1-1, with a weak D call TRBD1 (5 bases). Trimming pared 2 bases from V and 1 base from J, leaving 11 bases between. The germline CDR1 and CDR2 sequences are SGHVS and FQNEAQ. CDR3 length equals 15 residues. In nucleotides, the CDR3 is TGTGCCAGCAGCTTACGCAGGACACGGAACACTGAAGCTTTCTTT. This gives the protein CASSLRRTRNTEAFF. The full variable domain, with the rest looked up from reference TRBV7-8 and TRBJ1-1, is GAGVSQSPRYKVAKRGQDVALRCDPISGHVSLFWYQQALGQGPEFLTYFQNEAQLDKSGLPSDRFFAERPEGSVSTLKIQRTQQEDSAVYLCASSLRRTRNTEAFFGQGTRLTVV.

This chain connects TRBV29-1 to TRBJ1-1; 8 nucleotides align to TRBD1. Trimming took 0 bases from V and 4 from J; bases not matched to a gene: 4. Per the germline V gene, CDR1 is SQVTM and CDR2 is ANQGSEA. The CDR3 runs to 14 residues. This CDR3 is CSVEDQGAGTEAFF. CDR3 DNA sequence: TGCAGCGTTGAAGATCAGGGGGCCGGCACTGAAGCTTTCTTT.

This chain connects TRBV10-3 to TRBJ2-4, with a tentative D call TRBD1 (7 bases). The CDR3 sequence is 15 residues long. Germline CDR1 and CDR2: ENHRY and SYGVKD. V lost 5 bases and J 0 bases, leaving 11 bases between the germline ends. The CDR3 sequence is CAISPGGLAKNIQYF. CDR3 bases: TGTGCCATCAGTCCAGGGGGACTAGCCAAAAACATTCAGTACTTC.

The CDR3 coding sequence is TGTGCCAGCGTAAGCCCTGCAGGGCATGGCAATCAGCCCCAGCATTTT. Protein sequence: CASVSPAGHGNQPQHF. The genes are TRBV6-6 and TRBJ1-5; a weak D match, TRBD1 (5 bases). Trimming shortened V by 8 bases and J by 2 bases, and 19 bases separated the two germline ends. This CDR3 is built from 16 residues. Germline loops: CDR1 MNHNY, CDR2 SVGAGI (reference sequence).

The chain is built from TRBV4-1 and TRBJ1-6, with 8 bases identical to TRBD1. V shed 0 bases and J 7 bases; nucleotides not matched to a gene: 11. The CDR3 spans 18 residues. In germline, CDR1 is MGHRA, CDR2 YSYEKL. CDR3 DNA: TGCGCCAGCAGCCAAGATCCTCAGGGGGCTTACTCCAATTCACCCCTCCACTTT. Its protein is CASSQDPQGAYSNSPLHF.

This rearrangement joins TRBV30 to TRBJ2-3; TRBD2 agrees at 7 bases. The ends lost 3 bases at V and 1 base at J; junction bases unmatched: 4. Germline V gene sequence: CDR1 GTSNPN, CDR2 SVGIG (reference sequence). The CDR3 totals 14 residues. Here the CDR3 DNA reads TGTGCCTGGAGAATGGCGGGGGGCACAGATACGCAGTATTTT. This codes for CAWRMAGGTDTQYF. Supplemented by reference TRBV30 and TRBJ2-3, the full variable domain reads SQTIHQWPATLVQPVGSPLSLECTVEGTSNPNLYWYRQAAGRGLQLLFYSVGIGQISSEVPQNLSASRPQDRQFILSSKKLLLSDSGFYLCAWRMAGGTDTQYFGPGTRLTVL.

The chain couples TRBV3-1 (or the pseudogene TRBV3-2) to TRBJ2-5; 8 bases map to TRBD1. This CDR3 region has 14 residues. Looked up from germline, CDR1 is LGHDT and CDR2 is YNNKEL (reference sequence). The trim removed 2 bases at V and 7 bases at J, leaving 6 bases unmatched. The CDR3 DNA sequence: TGTGCCAGCAGCCAATTTCGACAGGGGAGGACCCAGTACTTC. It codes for CASSQFRQGRTQYF.

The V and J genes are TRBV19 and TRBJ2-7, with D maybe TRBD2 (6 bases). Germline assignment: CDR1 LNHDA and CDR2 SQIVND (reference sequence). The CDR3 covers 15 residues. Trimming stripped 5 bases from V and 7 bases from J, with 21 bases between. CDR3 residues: CASSLAGTAEGEQYF. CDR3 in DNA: TGTGCCAGTAGTCTAGCCGGGACTGCTGAGGGGGAGCAGTACTTC. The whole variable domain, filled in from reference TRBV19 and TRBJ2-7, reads DGGITQSPKYLFRKEGQNVTLSCEQNLNHDAMYWYRQDPGQGLRLIYYSQIVNDFQKGDIAEGYSVSREKKESFPLTVTSAQKNPTAFYLCASSLAGTAEGEQYFGPGTRLTVT.

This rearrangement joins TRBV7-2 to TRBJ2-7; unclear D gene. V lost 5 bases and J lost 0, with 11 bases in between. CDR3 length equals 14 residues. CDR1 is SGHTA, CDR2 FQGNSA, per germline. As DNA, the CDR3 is TGTGCCAGCAGCCCCGGTTCCCTCTCCTACGAGCAGTACTTC. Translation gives CASSPGSLSYEQYF.

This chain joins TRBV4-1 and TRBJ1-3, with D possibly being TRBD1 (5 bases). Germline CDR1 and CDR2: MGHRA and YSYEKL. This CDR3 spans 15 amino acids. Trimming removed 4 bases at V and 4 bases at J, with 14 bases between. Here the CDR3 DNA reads TGCGCCAGCAGCCGGGGCCAAGGCTTCGGAAACACCATATATTTT. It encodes CASSRGQGFGNTIYF.

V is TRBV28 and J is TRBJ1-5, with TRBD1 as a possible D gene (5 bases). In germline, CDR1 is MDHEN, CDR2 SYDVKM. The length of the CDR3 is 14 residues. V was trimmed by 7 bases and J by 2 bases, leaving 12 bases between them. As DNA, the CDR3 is TGTGCCAGCATTAATACACAGGGCAATCAGCCCCAGCATTTT. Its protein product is CASINTQGNQPQHF.

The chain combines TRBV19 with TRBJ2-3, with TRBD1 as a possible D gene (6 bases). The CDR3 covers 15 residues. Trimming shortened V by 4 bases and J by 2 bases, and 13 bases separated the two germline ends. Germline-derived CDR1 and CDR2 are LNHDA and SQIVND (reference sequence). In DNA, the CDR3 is TGTGCCAGTAGTACGGACAGATACTACACAGATACGCAGTATTTT. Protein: CASSTDRYYTDTQYF. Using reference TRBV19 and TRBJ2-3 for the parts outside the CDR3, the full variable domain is DGGITQSPKYLFRKEGQNVTLSCEQNLNHDAMYWYRQDPGQGLRLIYYSQIVNDFQKGDIAEGYSVSREKKESFPLTVTSAQKNPTAFYLCASSTDRYYTDTQYFGPGTRLTVL.

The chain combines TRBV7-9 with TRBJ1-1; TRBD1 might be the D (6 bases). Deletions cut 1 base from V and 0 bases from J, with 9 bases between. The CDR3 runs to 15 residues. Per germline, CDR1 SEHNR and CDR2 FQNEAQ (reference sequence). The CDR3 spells CASSLGTGLNTEAFF. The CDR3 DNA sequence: TGTGCCAGCAGCTTAGGCACAGGGTTGAACACTGAAGCTTTCTTT. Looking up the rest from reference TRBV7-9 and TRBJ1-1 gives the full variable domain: DTGVSQNPRHKITKRGQNVTFRCDPISEHNRLYWYRQTLGQGPEFLTYFQNEAQLEKSRLLSDRFSAERPKGSFSTLEIQRTEQGDSAMYLCASSLGTGLNTEAFFGQGTRLTVV.

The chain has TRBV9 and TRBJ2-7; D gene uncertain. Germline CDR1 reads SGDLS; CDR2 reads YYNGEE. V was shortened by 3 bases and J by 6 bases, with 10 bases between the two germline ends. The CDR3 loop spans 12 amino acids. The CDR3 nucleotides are TGTGCCAGCAGCGCCCCATACGGCGAGCAGTACTTC. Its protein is CASSAPYGEQYF.

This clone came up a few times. CDR3 nucleotide sequence: TGCGCCAGCAGCCGAAACTACCGTGGCCTTCAAGAGACCCAGTACTTC. Translated: CASSRNYRGLQETQYF. This chain connects TRBV4-3 to TRBJ2-5; D not resolved. Germline-derived CDR1 and CDR2 are LGHNA and YSLEER. With 4 bases removed from V and 2 bases from J, the gap between germline ends came to 17 bases. This CDR3 is 16 amino acids long.

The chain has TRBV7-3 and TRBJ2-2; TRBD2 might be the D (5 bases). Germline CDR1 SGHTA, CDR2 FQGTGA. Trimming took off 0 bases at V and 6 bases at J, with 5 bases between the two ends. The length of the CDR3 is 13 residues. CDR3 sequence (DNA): TGTGCCAGCAGCTTAACACTAGCCGGGGAGCTGTTTTTT. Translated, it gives CASSLTLAGELFF.

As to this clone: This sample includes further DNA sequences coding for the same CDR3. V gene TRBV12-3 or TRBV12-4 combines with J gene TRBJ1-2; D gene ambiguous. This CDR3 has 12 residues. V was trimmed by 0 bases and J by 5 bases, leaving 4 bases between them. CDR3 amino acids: CASSLAGYGYTF. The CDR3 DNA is TGTGCCAGCAGTTTAGCCGGGTATGGCTACACCTTC.